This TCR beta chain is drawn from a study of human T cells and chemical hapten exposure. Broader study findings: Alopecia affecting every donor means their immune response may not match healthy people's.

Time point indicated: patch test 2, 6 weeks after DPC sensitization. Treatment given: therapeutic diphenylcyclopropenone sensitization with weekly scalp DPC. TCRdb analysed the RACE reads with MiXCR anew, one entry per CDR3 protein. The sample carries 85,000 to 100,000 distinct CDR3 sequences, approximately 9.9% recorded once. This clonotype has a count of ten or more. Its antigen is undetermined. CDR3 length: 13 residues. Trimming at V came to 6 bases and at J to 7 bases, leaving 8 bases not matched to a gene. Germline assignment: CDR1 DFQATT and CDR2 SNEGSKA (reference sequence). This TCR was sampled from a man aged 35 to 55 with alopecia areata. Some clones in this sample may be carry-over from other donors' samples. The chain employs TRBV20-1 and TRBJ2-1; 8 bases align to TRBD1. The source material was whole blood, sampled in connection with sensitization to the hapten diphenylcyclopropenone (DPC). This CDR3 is CSAPPWTGNEQFF. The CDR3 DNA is TGCAGTGCACCTCCCTGGACAGGGAATGAGCAGTTCTTC.